A single T cell receptor (beta chain) is shown here with its context. There is no known antigen for this receptor. Base-call qualities are not available, and no considerably larger clone is one nucleotide away. This sample stems from a study of T cells in narcolepsy (dated by TCRdb to 2017 to 2018). A note on the overall study: Patients with narcolepsy type 1 or type 2 (NT1, NT2) and healthy control donors were enrolled in the study. The study used TCR Vbeta sequencing to track clonotypes in blood and CSF while looking for autoreactive T cells in narcolepsy patients that target self-antigens of hypocretin neurons (hypocretin, TRIB2). Paper-wide results and their limitations: No sequences matching autoreactive T cell clones were present in some of the blood memory CD4+ repertoires from patients and controls. HCRT-specific and TRIB2-specific autoreactive clonotypes were highlighted in plots that compared CD4+ T cell clonotypes in CSF versus blood from the same patient. Patients and controls had comparable numbers of sequenced blood memory CD4+ clonotypes, averaging about 39,000 and 30,000, respectively. Autoreactive clonotypes were reported to be detected serially in the blood of the same patients and of different patients, but not in the blood of healthy controls.

Libraries were prepared through the immunoSEQ multiplex PCR assay. TCRdb holds this immuneACCESS table with in-frame rearrangements only. Some clones are missing; in checked studies, unresolved V genes explain under half, and the rest has no known cause. In this sample the table shows under 40,000 clones, roughly four fifths of which occur a single time. Under 0.8% of the sample is held by the ten biggest clonotypes. The junction carries 10 bases between V and J, which are trimmed by 6 bases and 7 bases respectively. The CDR3 spans 13 residues, from the cysteine through the phenylalanine. Of all the DNA, just the CDR3 is kept, 39 bases in frame from base 1. As encoded in the germline V gene, CDR1 is MDHEN while CDR2 is SYDVKM. For TCR Vbeta sequencing, memory CD4+ T cells were sorted ex vivo from the peripheral blood of both healthy controls and narcolepsy patients.

The chain is encoded by TRBV28 joined to TRBJ1-6; the D gene is not confidently resolved. The clonotype originates from a human donor in good health. The source material was memory (CD45RA-) CD4+ T cells from blood. Sample cell subset or site, as interpreted from the label and publication: memory T cells sorted ex vivo from peripheral blood. This receptor carries the CDR3 CASSTSPNSPLHF. The DNA reads TGTGCCAGCAGCACCTCCCCCAATTCACCCCTCCACTTT.